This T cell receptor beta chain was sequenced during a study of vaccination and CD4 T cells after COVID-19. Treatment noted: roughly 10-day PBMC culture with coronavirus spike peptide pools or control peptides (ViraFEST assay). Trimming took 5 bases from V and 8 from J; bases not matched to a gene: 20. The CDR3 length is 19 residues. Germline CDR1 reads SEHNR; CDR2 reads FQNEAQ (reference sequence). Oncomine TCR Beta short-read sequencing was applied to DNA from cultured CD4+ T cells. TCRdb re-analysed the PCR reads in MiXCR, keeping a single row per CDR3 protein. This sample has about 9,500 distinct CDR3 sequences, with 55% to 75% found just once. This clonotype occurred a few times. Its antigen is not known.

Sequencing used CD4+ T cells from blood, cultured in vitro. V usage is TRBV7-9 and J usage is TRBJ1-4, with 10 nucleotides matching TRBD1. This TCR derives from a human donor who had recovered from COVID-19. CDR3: CASSPQTDRGRAGEEKLFF. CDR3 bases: TGTGCCAGCAGCCCCCAAACCGACAGGGGGCGTGCGGGCGAGGAAAAACTGTTTTTT.